The subject of this entry is one T cell receptor (beta chain). Antigen specificity is unknown. The assay was immunoSEQ multiplex PCR, and TCRdb's table has in-frame clones only and misses some. The sample holds around 59,000 clones; approximately 88% are singletons and the top ten take around 2%. These data belong to a study of lymphopenia after photon versus proton radiotherapy. Study-wide results and caveats: Photon-treated patients lost naive T cells and TCR diversity; proton-treated stayed stable.

The CDR3 loop spans 15 amino acids. CDR1 SGHTA and CDR2 FQGNSA come from the germline V gene. The trim removed 5 bases at V and 7 bases at J, leaving 8 bases unmatched. The chain is built from TRBV7-2 and TRBJ2-1; 10 bases map to TRBD2. This receptor was identified in a man between 60 and 75 years old with pancreatic cancer. The specimen comprised peripheral blood, sampled from a patient treated with proton-based radiotherapy. The CDR3 coding sequence is TGTGCCAGCAGCAGAGGGCTAGCGGGAGCTAATGAGCAGTTCTTC. Its translation is CASSRGLAGANEQFF. Complete variable domain (other parts from reference TRBV7-2 and TRBJ2-1): GAGVSQSPSNKVTEKGKDVELRCDPISGHTALYWYRQSLGQGLEFLIYFQGNSAPDKSGLPSDRFSAERTGGSVSTLTIQRTQQEDSAVYLCASSRGLAGANEQFFGPGTRLTVL.